This T cell receptor (beta chain) stems from a study of metastatic and nonmetastatic thyroid tumors. Study information: A comparison of repertoires was made across blood and tumor or nodule tissue from malignant and benign thyroid patients. Findings and limits, study-wide: Compared with benign nodules, malignant thyroid tumors were reported to have significantly higher TCR beta diversity in both blood and tumor.

Not a single patient had been given any form of treatment at any point before undergoing thyroid surgery. This clone is termed medium-sized. The antigen remains unidentified. V was pared by 3 bases and J by 8 bases, with 7 bases of the junction left unmatched. Germline V CDR1 and CDR2: MDHEN, SYDVKM. The CDR3 has 14 residues. Authors' data handling: Clinicopathological groups supplied CDR3 differences that were used to build a distant-metastasis classifier for papillary thyroid cancer. TCRdb ran MiXCR on the PCR reads. The V and J calls were not made by the authors but by TCRdb's processing. The sample shows tens of thousands of clones, 20% to 25% of them seen only once.

The receptor was isolated from a female donor with papillary thyroid cancer or a benign thyroid nodule (not recorded which). Some clones in this sample may be carry-over from other donors' samples. What was sequenced was adjacent normal tissue. The genes are TRBV28 and TRBJ1-3; TRBD1 matches 7 bases. CDR3 nucleotides: TGTGCCAGCAGTTTTAGGGGGCGCGGAGACACCATATATTTT. Translating gives CASSFRGRGDTIYF.